This TCR beta chain was sequenced for a study of blood T cells in healthy people across ages (dated by TCRdb to between 2014 and 2017). With regard to the full study: In model experiments, template switching captured about one uniquely barcoded TCR beta cDNA molecule for every two T cells. The study measured age-related changes in TCR beta repertoire diversity using deep sequencing normalized with unique cDNA molecular identifiers. The donors were divided into four age groups: young (average roughly 15 years), middle-aged (roughly 42), aged (approximately 62) and long-lived (approximately 74). For two donors (one aged 18 to 30 and one aged 80 or older), the study analyzed two additional independent replicas of 1 million unique cDNA reads from the same blood draw. Study-level results and caveats: There was a strong correlation between observed TCR beta diversity and the percentage of naive T cells measured by flow cytometry. Compared with the aged group, the long-lived group had more naive CD4+ T cells, fewer expanded clones and increased TCR diversity, suggesting age selection. Donor CMV infection status was unknown, potentially confounding age-related changes in expanded clonotypes. As age increased, observed TCR beta diversity per million T cells dropped in a roughly linear way, and a significant reduction was already evident by age around 41. Since profiling was done on bulk unsorted PBMCs, naive and antigen-experienced compartments could not be conclusively compared. Total diversity estimates from one million sequenced T cells were considered lower bounds and underestimates.

Details on this clonotype: Its antigen remains unidentified. Base qualities were left out, and no much larger clone turns up one base away.

Library prep was done by 5' RACE. The sequencer listed for this sample is Illumina HiSeq 2500. A second roughly 7 to 11 cycle PCR used a sample-barcoded 5' primer and a J-beta primer mix. A template-switch 5' adaptor carrying 12 random nucleotides introduced a unique molecular identifier onto each TCR beta cDNA molecule. Each sample yielded at least 2.5 million CDR3-containing paired-end reads. First-strand cDNA was synthesized from all RNA with the Mint cDNA synthesis kit, primed by a TRBC-specific oligonucleotide. All cDNA was treated with uracil-DNA glycosylase and then went through a first 18-cycle PCR with the universal primers M1SS and BC2_uni_R. The authors' pipeline ran thus. For normalization, 1 million high-quality reads, each with a distinct molecular identifier, were randomly selected from each sample. Reads sharing molecular identifiers were discarded rather than binned into consensus sequences. CDR3 identification, clonotype clustering and error correction used MiTCR with a Q25 quality threshold and the strictest error-elimination algorithm. Lower-bound total TCR beta diversity was estimated with a nonparametric unseen species model using Euler transformation. The raw public data were reprocessed by TCRdb itself: fastp quality trimming at Q25, MiXCR clonotype calling, in-frame beta chains only. Merged by CDR3 protein, the rows form single entries marked with the most common genes and DNA. None of the V and J calls come from the authors' own analysis; TCRdb made them. In all, the sample holds 700,000 to 900,000 distinct CDR3 sequences, and approximately 24% of those were seen once. Together, the top ten hold 3% of the sample.

Trimmed from V: 3 bases; trimmed from J: 5 bases; junction bases lacking a gene match: 13. Looking up the germline V gene (reference sequence) yields CDR1 LGHDT and CDR2 YNNKEL. The CDR3 measures 17 amino acids from cysteine to phenylalanine. The kept DNA is CDR3 alone, 51 bases in frame from the first base. The 39 donors, aged 6 to 90 years, were systemically healthy Caucasian individuals from Russia. Approximately 10 milliliters of peripheral blood were collected from each donor into EDTA-treated Vacutainer tubes. Ficoll-Paque density-gradient centrifugation was used to isolate PBMCs, with at least 7 million per sample. Total RNA, at least 5.5 micrograms per sample, was extracted from PBMCs with Trizol reagent. For every donor, an aliquot of PBMCs went through flow cytometry to measure the percentages of naive CD45RAhigh/CD27high T cells. These data were also reused for a study on T cells of mothers and their children. The other study reports the following: The donors were nine systemically healthy Caucasian individuals, made up of three mothers and their six children. cDNA synthesis consumed the entire amount of extracted RNA, loaded at around 1.5 ug RNA in each 15 ul reaction. In the second PCR, the M1S primer added sample barcodes and 2-4 random nucleotides. More than 9 million TCR beta CDR3 reads were obtained from each mother, and roughly 3 million reads were obtained from each child. TCR recombination output is similarly shaped by thymic selection in related and unrelated pairs, with a minor effect exerted by inherited differences. Normalized repertoire overlap was always slightly but never significantly higher in related than unrelated mother-child pairs. Persistent microchimeric T cell clones were not detected, at a sensitivity of approximately 98 clones per million clonotypes. Deep NGS was used in the study to compare the TCR beta repertoires of mothers and children and to look for features that separate related mother-child pairs from unrelated individuals. Mothers averaged roughly 40 +/- 4 years of age and children averaged roughly 10 +/- 4 years. After adapters were ligated using NEBNext reagents, the libraries underwent 100+100 nt paired-end sequencing on an Illumina HiSeq 2000. To avoid cross-contamination, the mother libraries and the child libraries were prepared a month apart and sequenced in separate runs. For each donor, somewhere between roughly 500,000 and 2,100,000 distinct TCR beta clonotypes were identified. Naive TCR beta clonotypes were estimated from low-frequency clonotypes matched to each donor's FACS-determined naive share, without sorting.

This clonotype was sampled from a boy aged 10-17 years in good health. The rearranged chain carries TRBV3-1 and TRBJ2-5; 9 junctional bases match TRBD2. Sequencing was performed on blood. The DNA is as follows: TGTGCCAGCAGCCAGCCCAGTTCTAGGCGGGGGGGCGAGACCCAGTACTTC. Its protein product is CASSQPSSRRGGETQYF.